This T cell receptor (beta chain) was captured in a study of shared clonotypes between healthy human individuals. V shed 0 bases and J 5 bases; nucleotides not matched to a gene: 1. The CDR3 runs to 15 residues. The germline V gene encodes CDR1 SGDLS and CDR2 YYNGEE. Profiling relied on immunoSEQ multiplex PCR, and the TCRdb table lists in-frame clones only, not all of them. Among over 1.4 million clones listed, around 97% were seen once. About this clone itself: The sample contains more than one DNA sequence encoding this CDR3.

The clonotype comes from a man aged 25 to 40 in good health. The chain couples TRBV9 to TRBJ2-1; 11 positions match TRBD2. The sequenced material came from naive CD4+ T cells sorted from blood. The subset was: CD45RA+ positively selected. The CDR3 DNA reads as TGTGCCAGCAGCGTAGAACTAGCGGGGGACAATGAGCAGTTCTTC. It is translated as CASSVELAGDNEQFF.